Sequencing of this T cell receptor beta chain was carried out in a study of control samples from healthy donors and cancer patients. Libraries were prepared by immunoSEQ multiplex PCR; TCRdb keeps only in-frame clonotypes and omits some of them. Of a few hundred thousand clones listed, approximately 92% were seen once; the top ten hold 6% to 7%. CDR3 size: 14 residues. Germline V gene lookup returns CDR1 MDHEN and CDR2 SYDVKM. Trimming took 3 bases from V and 2 from J, leaving 11 bases between them. This TCR came from a man aged 35 to 55 with head and neck cancer. The chain links TRBV28 to TRBJ2-7; TRBD2 is a possible D gene (5 bases). The sample taken for sequencing was PBMCs. The CDR3 is CASSFGLRPYEQYF. The DNA of the CDR3 is TGTGCCAGCAGTTTCGGACTTAGACCCTACGAGCAGTACTTC. The full variable domain, rest sourced from reference TRBV28 and TRBJ2-7, is DVKVTQSSRYLVKRTGEKVFLECVQDMDHENMFWYRQDPGLGLRLIYFSYDVKMKEKGDIPEGYSVSREKKERFSLILESASTNQTSMYLCASSFGLRPYEQYFGPGTRLTVT.